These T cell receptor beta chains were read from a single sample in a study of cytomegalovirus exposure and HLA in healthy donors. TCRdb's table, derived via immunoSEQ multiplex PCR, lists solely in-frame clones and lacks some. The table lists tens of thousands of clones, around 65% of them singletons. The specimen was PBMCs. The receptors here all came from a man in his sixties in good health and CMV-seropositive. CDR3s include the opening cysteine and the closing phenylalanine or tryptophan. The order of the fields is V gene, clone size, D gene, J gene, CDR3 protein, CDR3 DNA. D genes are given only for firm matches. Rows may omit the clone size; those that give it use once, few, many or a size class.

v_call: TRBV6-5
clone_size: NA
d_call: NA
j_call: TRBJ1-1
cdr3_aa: CASSYRGVGGTEAFF
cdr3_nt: TGTGCCAGCAGTTACCGTGGAGTCGGGGGTACTGAAGCTTTCTTT

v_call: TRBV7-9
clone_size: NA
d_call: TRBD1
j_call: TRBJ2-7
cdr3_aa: CASSLTGTGGYEQYF
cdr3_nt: TGTGCCAGCAGCTTGACCGGGACAGGGGGATACGAGCAGTACTTC

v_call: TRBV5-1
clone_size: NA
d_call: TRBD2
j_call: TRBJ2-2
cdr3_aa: CASSAPGGANTGELFF
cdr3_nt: TGCGCCAGCAGCGCCCCGGGGGGAGCGAACACCGGGGAGCTGTTTTTT

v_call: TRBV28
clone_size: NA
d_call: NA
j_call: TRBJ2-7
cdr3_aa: CASSLWAGGKAEQYF
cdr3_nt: TGTGCCAGCAGTTTATGGGCCGGGGGTAAGGCCGAGCAGTACTTC

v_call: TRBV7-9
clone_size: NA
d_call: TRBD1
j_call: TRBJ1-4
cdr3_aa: CASSLVVDRATGEKLFF
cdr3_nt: TGTGCCAGCAGCTTAGTTGTGGACAGGGCTACGGGTGAAAAACTGTTTTTT

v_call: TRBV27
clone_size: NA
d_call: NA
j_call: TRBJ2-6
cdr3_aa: CASSLSGSGANALTF
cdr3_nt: TGTGCCAGCAGTTTATCGGGGTCTGGGGCCAACGCCCTGACTTTC

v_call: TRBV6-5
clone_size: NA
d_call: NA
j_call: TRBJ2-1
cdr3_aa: CASSSGLSNEQFF
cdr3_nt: TGTGCCAGCAGCTCTGGACTCTCCAATGAGCAGTTCTTC

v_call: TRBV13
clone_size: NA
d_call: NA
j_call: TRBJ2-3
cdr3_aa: CASSLLELEDTQYF
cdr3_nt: TGTGCCAGCAGCCTCCTGGAACTAGAAGATACGCAGTATTTT

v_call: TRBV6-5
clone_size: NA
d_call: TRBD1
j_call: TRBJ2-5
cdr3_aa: CASQGAGSGTQYF
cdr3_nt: TGTGCCAGTCAGGGGGCTGGTAGCGGGACCCAGTACTTC

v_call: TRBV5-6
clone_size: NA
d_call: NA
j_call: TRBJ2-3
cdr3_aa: CASSLFLRTDTQYF
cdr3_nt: TGTGCCAGCAGCTTGTTTCTCCGCACAGATACGCAGTATTTT

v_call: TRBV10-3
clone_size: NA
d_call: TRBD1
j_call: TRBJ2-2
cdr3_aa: CAISGSGGTGGALNTGELFF
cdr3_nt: TGTGCCATCAGTGGGAGTGGCGGGACAGGGGGGGCTCTGAACACCGGGGAGCTGTTTTTT

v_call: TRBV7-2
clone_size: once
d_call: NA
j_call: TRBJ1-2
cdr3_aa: CASSLRRQGNYGYTF
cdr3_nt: TGTGCCAGCAGCTTACGCCGGCAGGGTAACTATGGCTACACCTTC

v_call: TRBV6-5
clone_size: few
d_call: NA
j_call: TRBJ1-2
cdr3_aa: CASSPHSREYYGYTF
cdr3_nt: TGTGCCAGCAGTCCTCACTCCAGGGAATACTATGGCTACACCTTC

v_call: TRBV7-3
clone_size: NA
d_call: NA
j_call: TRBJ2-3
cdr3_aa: CASSLTGGVTDTQYF
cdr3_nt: TGTGCCAGCAGCTTAACCGGAGGGGTCACAGATACGCAGTATTTT

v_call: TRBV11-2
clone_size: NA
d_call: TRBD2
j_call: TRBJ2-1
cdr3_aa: CASRGAGGFNPSSYNEQFF
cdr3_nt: TGTGCCAGCAGGGGAGCGGGGGGGTTCAACCCGAGCTCCTACAATGAGCAGTTCTTC

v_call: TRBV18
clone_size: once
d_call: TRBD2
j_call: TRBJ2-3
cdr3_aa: CASSPPTSGGTQWYF
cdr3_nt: TGTGCCAGCTCACCACCAACTAGCGGGGGGACCCAGTGGTATTTT

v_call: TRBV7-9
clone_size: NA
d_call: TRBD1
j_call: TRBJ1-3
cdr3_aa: CSSSFNTGGPGNTIYF
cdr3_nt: TGTTCCAGCAGCTTTAATACAGGGGGACCTGGAAACACCATATATTTT

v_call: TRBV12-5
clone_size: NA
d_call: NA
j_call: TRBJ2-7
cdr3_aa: CASGPPGDEQYF
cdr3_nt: TGTGCTAGTGGCCCCCCAGGGGACGAGCAGTACTTC

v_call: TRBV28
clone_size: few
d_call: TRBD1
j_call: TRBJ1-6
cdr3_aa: CASGTGVSPLHF
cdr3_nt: TGTGCCAGCGGGACAGGGGTTTCACCCCTCCACTTT

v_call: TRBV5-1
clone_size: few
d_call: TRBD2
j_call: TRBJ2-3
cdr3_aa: CASSPGTSGDFTDTQYF
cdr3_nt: TGCGCCAGCAGCCCAGGGACTAGCGGGGACTTCACAGATACGCAGTATTTT

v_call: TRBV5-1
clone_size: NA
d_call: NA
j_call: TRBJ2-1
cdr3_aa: CASSTGPAGQYNEQFF
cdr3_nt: TGCGCCAGCAGCACGGGCCCTGCAGGACAGTACAATGAGCAGTTCTTC

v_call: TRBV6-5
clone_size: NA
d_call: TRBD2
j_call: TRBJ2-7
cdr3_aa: CASSYIAGAYEQYF
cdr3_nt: TGTGCCAGCAGTTACATAGCGGGAGCCTACGAGCAGTACTTC

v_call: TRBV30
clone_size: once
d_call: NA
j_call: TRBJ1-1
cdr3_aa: CAWSSPPGDTEAFF
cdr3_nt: TGTGCCTGGAGTTCCCCCCCGGGAGACACTGAAGCTTTCTTT

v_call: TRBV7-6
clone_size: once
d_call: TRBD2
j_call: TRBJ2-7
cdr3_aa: CASSLARGLAGTEQYF
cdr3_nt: TGTGCCAGCAGCTTAGCGCGGGGGCTAGCGGGAACCGAGCAGTACTTC

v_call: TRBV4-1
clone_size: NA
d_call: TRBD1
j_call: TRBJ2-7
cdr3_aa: CASSQSPGQGAHEQYF
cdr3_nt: TGCGCCAGCAGCCAGTCACCGGGACAGGGAGCCCACGAGCAGTACTTC

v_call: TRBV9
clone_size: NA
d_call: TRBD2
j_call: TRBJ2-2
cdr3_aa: CASSVGLAGAMNTGELFF
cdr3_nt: TGTGCCAGCAGCGTAGGCCTAGCGGGGGCCATGAACACCGGGGAGCTGTTTTTT

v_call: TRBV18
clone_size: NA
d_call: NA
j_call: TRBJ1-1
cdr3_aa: CASSQGGEGTEAFF
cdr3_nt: TGTGCCAGCTCACAGGGAGGGGAAGGCACTGAAGCTTTCTTT

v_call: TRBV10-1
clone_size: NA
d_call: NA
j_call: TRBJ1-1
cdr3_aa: CASSESIRHNTEAFF
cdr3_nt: TGCGCCAGCAGTGAGTCCATCCGACATAACACTGAAGCTTTCTTT

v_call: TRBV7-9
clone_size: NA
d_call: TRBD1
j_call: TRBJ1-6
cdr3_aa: CASSFRDSLNSPLHF
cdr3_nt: TGTGCCAGCAGCTTTAGGGACAGTCTTAATTCACCCCTCCACTTT

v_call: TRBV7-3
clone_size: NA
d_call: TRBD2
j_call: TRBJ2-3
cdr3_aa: CASSETSAFTDTQYF
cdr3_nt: TGTGCCAGCAGCGAGACTAGCGCTTTCACAGATACGCAGTATTTT

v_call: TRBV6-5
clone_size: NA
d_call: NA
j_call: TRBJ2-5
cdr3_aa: CASSGRYQETQYF
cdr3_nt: TGTGCCAGCAGTGGGAGGTACCAAGAGACCCAGTACTTC

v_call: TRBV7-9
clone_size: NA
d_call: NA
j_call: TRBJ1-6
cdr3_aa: CASSPGGKGSPLHF
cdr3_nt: TGTGCCAGCAGCCCGGGGGGCAAGGGTTCACCCCTCCACTTT

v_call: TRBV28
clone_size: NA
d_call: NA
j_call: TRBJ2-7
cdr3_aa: CATPGTRNEQYF
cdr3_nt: TGTGCCACCCCCGGGACACGCAACGAGCAGTACTTC

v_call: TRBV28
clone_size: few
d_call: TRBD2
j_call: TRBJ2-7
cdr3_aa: CASSRTSGRARSSYEQYF
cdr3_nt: TGTGCCAGCAGCCGGACTAGCGGGAGGGCTCGGAGCTCCTACGAGCAGTACTTC

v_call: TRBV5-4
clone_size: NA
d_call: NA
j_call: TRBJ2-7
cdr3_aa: CASSRVSGSLGEQYF
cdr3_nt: TGTGCCAGCAGTAGAGTATCCGGGAGTTTGGGCGAGCAGTACTTC

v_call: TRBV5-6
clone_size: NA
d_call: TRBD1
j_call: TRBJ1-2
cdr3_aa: CASGSGGRNYGYTF
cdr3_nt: TGTGCCAGCGGGTCAGGGGGCAGGAACTATGGCTACACCTTC

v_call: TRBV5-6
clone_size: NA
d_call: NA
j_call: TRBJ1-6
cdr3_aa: CASSLLLQRVSSYNSPLHF
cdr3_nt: TGTGCCAGCAGCTTGCTTCTCCAGAGGGTGAGCTCCTATAATTCACCCCTCCACTTT

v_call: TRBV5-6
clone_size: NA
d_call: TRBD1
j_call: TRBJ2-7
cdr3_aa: CASSYGQGGYEQYF
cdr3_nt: TGTGCCAGCAGCTACGGACAGGGGGGCTACGAGCAGTACTTC

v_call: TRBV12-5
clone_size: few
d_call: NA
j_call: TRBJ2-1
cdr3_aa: CASGLRGSNEQFF
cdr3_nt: TGTGCTAGTGGTTTAAGAGGGAGTAATGAGCAGTTCTTC

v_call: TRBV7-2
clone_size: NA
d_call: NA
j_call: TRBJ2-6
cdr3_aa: CASSSQATGANVLTF
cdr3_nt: TGTGCCAGCAGCTCTCAGGCAACTGGGGCCAACGTCCTGACTTTC